This is a list of T cell receptor beta chains from one sample in a study of cytomegalovirus exposure and HLA in healthy donors. Sequenced by immunoSEQ multiplex PCR; TCRdb stores in-frame clones only, minus some. The table lists 150,000 to 200,000 clones, around four fifths of them singletons. The sequencing sample was made of PBMCs. The receptor source for this set is a man in his thirties or forties in good health and CMV-seropositive. CDR3s include the opening cysteine and the closing phenylalanine or tryptophan. A D gene is named only where the DNA matches it firmly. Size is omitted from some rows. Given values are once, few, many or a class for expanded clones.

TRBJ2-5 | TRBD2 | - | TRBV6-5 | CASSYSSGASEETQYF | TGTGCCAGCAGTTACTCGAGCGGGGCCTCCGAGGAGACCCAGTACTTC
TRBJ1-2 | - | - | TRBV19 | CASSSGGGSYGYTF | TGTGCCAGTAGTTCTGGGGGCGGTAGCTATGGCTACACCTTC
TRBJ2-7 | - | - | TRBV6-4 | CASSFSFYEQYF | TGTGCCAGCAGTTTCTCCTTCTACGAGCAGTACTTC
TRBJ2-2 | - | - | TRBV11-2 | CASAGGGELFF | TGTGCCAGCGCCGGTGGCGGGGAGCTGTTTTTT
TRBJ2-3 | - | - | TRBV11-2 | CASSTGTLQYF | TGTGCCAGCAGCACGGGGACATTGCAGTATTTT
TRBJ2-3 | TRBD2 | few | TRBV7-9 | CASSLGLAGARNTDTQYF | TGTGCCAGCAGCTTAGGACTAGCGGGGGCCAGGAACACAGATACGCAGTATTTT
TRBJ1-2 | - | - | TRBV19 | CASGPSNYGYTF | TGTGCCAGCGGTCCTTCTAACTATGGCTACACCTTC
TRBJ1-2 | - | - | TRBV19 | CASSSSGGYGYTF | TGTGCCAGTAGCTCCTCCGGGGGCTATGGCTACACCTTC
TRBJ2-3 | - | - | TRBV5-1 | CASSFGQSSDTQYF | TGCGCCAGCAGCTTCGGACAGAGCTCAGATACGCAGTATTTT
TRBJ1-6 | - | few | TRBV15 | CATSGSSYNSPLHF | TGTGCCACCAGCGGGAGCTCCTATAATTCACCCCTCCACTTT
TRBJ2-5 | - | - | TRBV6-1 | CASSWQTQYF | TGTGCCAGCAGTTGGCAGACCCAGTACTTC
TRBJ1-2 | - | - | TRBV7-2 | CASSLSEEWNYGYTF | TGTGCCAGCAGCTTAAGTGAGGAGTGGAACTATGGCTACACCTTC
TRBJ2-7 | - | - | TRBV6-5 | CASSYSGPEDHEQYF | TGTGCCAGCAGTTACTCTGGCCCGGAGGACCACGAGCAGTACTTC
TRBJ2-1 | TRBD2 | - | TRBV27 | CASSPRTSGYYNEQFF | TGTGCCAGCAGTCCTCGGACTAGCGGGTACTACAATGAGCAGTTCTTC
TRBJ1-1 | - | - | TRBV9 | CASSVGQGGATEAFF | TGTGCCAGCAGCGTAGGGCAGGGTGGTGCCACTGAAGCTTTCTTT
TRBJ2-1 | TRBD2 | - | TRBV5-1 | CASSLSSGGAFRNEQFF | TGCGCCAGCAGCTTGTCCAGCGGGGGGGCCTTTCGCAATGAGCAGTTCTTC
TRBJ1-5 | TRBD1 | - | TRBV6-5 | CASSYGGGAGQPQHF | TGTGCCAGCAGTTACGGAGGGGGCGCAGGTCAGCCCCAGCATTTT
TRBJ1-1 | - | - | TRBV19 | CASSMTPGGSLNTEAFF | TGTGCCAGTAGTATGACCCCGGGGGGGAGTCTTAACACTGAAGCTTTCTTT
TRBJ2-3 | - | - | TRBV2 | CASRTQGDGTQYF | TGTGCCAGCAGAACGCAGGGTGATGGTACGCAGTATTTT
TRBJ2-1 | - | once | TRBV11-2 | CASSLRVTDYNEQFF | TGTGCCAGCAGCTTAAGGGTGACAGATTACAATGAGCAGTTCTTC
TRBJ1-1 | TRBD1 | - | TRBV5-6 | CASSSTGAGSTEAFF | TGTGCCAGCAGCTCCACAGGGGCGGGTAGCACTGAAGCTTTCTTT
TRBJ2-7 | TRBD2 | - | TRBV27 | CASSSLGTSGPYEQYF | TGTGCCAGCAGTTCACTCGGGACTAGCGGCCCCTACGAGCAGTACTTC
TRBJ2-7 | TRBD2 | - | TRBV9 | CASSVAGLAGGYEQYF | TGTGCCAGCAGCGTAGCCGGACTAGCGGGGGGCTACGAGCAGTACTTC
TRBJ2-2 | - | - | TRBV4-1 | CASSQDQRAGGELFF | TGCGCCAGCAGCCAAGATCAGAGGGCTGGCGGGGAGCTGTTTTTT
TRBJ1-1 | - | - | TRBV5-1 | CASSLQGDAEAFF | TGCGCCAGCAGCTTACAGGGAGACGCTGAAGCTTTCTTT
TRBJ2-7 | - | - | TRBV5-1 | CASSLGEGLMTYEQYF | TGCGCCAGCAGCTTGGGGGAAGGACTTATGACCTACGAGCAGTACTTC
TRBJ1-1 | - | - | TRBV4-2 | CASRRDTEAFF | TGTGCCAGCAGACGGGACACTGAAGCTTTCTTT
TRBJ2-3 | TRBD1 | - | TRBV11-3 | CASSLGQGASTDTQYF | TGTGCCAGCAGCTTAGGCCAGGGGGCTAGCACAGATACGCAGTATTTT
TRBJ2-7 | - | - | TRBV9 | CASSGGQLAHEQYF | TGTGCCAGCAGCGGAGGACAGCTAGCCCACGAGCAGTACTTC
TRBJ2-3 | TRBD1 | - | TRBV4-3 | CASSYRDREPDTQYF | TGCGCCAGCAGCTACCGGGACAGGGAACCAGATACGCAGTATTTT
TRBJ2-1 | - | - | TRBV7-9 | CASSLAVIGDNEQFF | TGTGCCAGCAGCTTAGCGGTCATAGGAGACAATGAGCAGTTCTTC
TRBJ1-2 | - | - | TRBV5-8 | CASSLTSAGKSNYGYTF | TGTGCCAGCAGCTTGACCTCGGCGGGGAAGAGTAACTATGGCTACACCTTC
TRBJ1-3 | - | - | TRBV4-2 | CASSPDTGERNTIYF | TGTGCCAGCAGCCCAGATACTGGGGAGCGAAACACCATATATTTT
TRBJ2-7 | - | - | TRBV7-2 | CASSSEPGPSREQYF | TGTGCCAGCAGCTCGGAGCCGGGTCCTAGTCGTGAGCAGTACTTC
TRBJ1-2 | - | - | TRBV7-9 | CASSPTENYGYTF | TGTGCCAGCAGCCCGACAGAAAACTATGGCTACACCTTC
TRBJ2-2 | - | - | TRBV9 | CASSTPSGNLLRTGELFF | TGTGCCAGCAGCACCCCCTCCGGGAACCTTTTAAGGACCGGGGAGCTGTTTTTT
TRBJ2-7 | TRBD2 | - | TRBV13 | CASSLGTGGSAEQYF | TGTGCCAGCAGCTTAGGGACGGGGGGTTCTGCCGAGCAGTACTTC
TRBJ1-6 | - | - | TRBV4-3 | CASSQVRPQTTYYNSPLHF | TGCGCCAGCAGCCAAGTCAGGCCCCAAACCACTTACTATAATTCACCCCTCCACTTT
TRBJ1-4 | TRBD1 | - | TRBV9 | CASSIRTGVNEKLFF | TGTGCCAGCAGCATCCGGACAGGGGTTAATGAAAAACTGTTTTTT
TRBJ1-1 | - | - | TRBV9 | CASSVDPSGRGNTEAFF | TGTGCCAGCAGCGTAGACCCCTCGGGCAGGGGGAACACTGAAGCTTTCTTT
TRBJ2-7 | TRBD1 | - | TRBV28 | CASTSGQGKAGEQYF | TGTGCCAGCACCTCCGGACAGGGGAAAGCCGGCGAGCAGTACTTC
TRBJ2-5 | - | - | TRBV6-5 | CASRHRGGETQYF | TGTGCCAGCAGGCACCGGGGTGGAGAGACCCAGTACTTC